This is a list of T cell receptor beta chains from one sample in a study of T cell repertoires in cytomegalovirus infection. TCRdb passed the reads through MiXCR, listing each CDR3 protein once. The table shows 740,000 or so distinct CDR3 sequences, with about a third occurring only once. The sequenced sample was PBMCs. All receptors derive from a human donor in good health (CMV status not recorded). Some clones in this sample may be carry-over from other donors' samples. Both conserved end residues are part of each CDR3. Each record gives: J gene, D gene, V gene, clone size, CDR3 protein, CDR3 DNA. D genes are given only for firm matches. Size tells how often a clone was seen (once, few, many) or the class of an expanded clone, and some rows leave it out.

TRBJ2-1	TRBD1	TRBV5-1	few	CASSPWDRAGNEQFF	TGCGCCAGCAGCCCGTGGGACAGGGCGGGCAATGAGCAGTTCTTC
TRBJ1-5	.	TRBV6-6	.	CASSYMTRQINYSNQPQHF	TGTGCCAGCAGTTACATGACGCGACAGATAAATTATAGCAATCAGCCCCAGCATTTT
TRBJ2-1	.	TRBV6-1	.	CASSAGRQAYNEQFF	TGTGCCAGCAGTGCGGGGCGGCAGGCATATAATGAGCAGTTCTTC
TRBJ2-7	TRBD2	TRBV7-2	.	CASSLVGTSSHEQYF	TGTGCCAGCAGCTTAGTAGGGACTAGCTCCCACGAGCAGTACTTC
TRBJ2-7	TRBD1	TRBV7-2	.	CASSKTGGRYEQYF	TGTGCCAGCAGCAAGACAGGGGGGAGGTACGAGCAGTACTTC
TRBJ2-5	TRBD2	TRBV28	few	CASSWSGTQETQYF	TGTGCCAGCAGTTGGAGCGGGACCCAAGAGACCCAGTACTTC
TRBJ1-2	.	TRBV6-1	.	CASSRMVNYGYTF	TGTGCCAGCAGTCGGATGGTGAACTATGGCTACACCTTC
TRBJ1-1	.	TRBV7-8	many	CASSLYEGRGTEAFF	TGTGCCAGCAGCTTATATGAGGGAAGGGGCACTGAAGCTTTCTTT
TRBJ2-6	TRBD1	TRBV5-6	.	CASSLEKGASGANVLTF	TGTGCCAGCAGCTTAGAAAAGGGGGCGTCGGGGGCCAACGTCCTGACTTTC
TRBJ1-5	.	TRBV7-2	.	CASSLAAEVGFQPQHF	TGTGCCAGCAGCTTAGCCGCGGAGGTAGGGTTTCAGCCCCAGCATTTT
TRBJ2-7	.	TRBV28	.	CASSSGRSTYEQYF	TGTGCCAGCAGTTCCGGACGGTCGACCTACGAGCAGTACTTC
TRBJ2-1	.	TRBV5-6	.	CASSLIGSKHNEQFF	TGTGCCAGCAGCTTAATCGGCTCCAAGCACAATGAGCAGTTCTTC
TRBJ2-1	TRBD2	TRBV10-3	.	CAISAGPLVAGDEQFF	TGTGCCATCAGTGCCGGCCCCCTTGTAGCGGGGGATGAGCAGTTCTTC
TRBJ1-1	.	TRBV12-3/TRBV12-4	once	CARSGGRGNTEAFF	TGTGCCAGAAGTGGGGGGAGGGGGAACACTGAAGCTTTCTTT
TRBJ2-1	TRBD2	TRBV6-4	.	CASSVDRGGLDEQFF	TGTGCCAGCAGTGTGGATCGGGGGGGCCTCGATGAGCAGTTCTTC
TRBJ1-2	TRBD1	TRBV19	many	CASTPGQGDYGYTF	TGTGCCAGTACCCCGGGACAGGGAGACTATGGCTACACCTTC
TRBJ1-4	TRBD1	TRBV20-1	.	CSAREGAGGNEKLFF	TGCAGTGCTAGAGAAGGGGCAGGGGGGAATGAAAAACTGTTTTTT
TRBJ2-1	TRBD2	TRBV27	.	CASSSRPGLGDEQFF	TGTGCCAGCAGTTCTCGGCCGGGACTAGGGGATGAGCAGTTCTTC
TRBJ1-4	.	TRBV15	few	CATRATNEKLFF	TGTGCCACCAGGGCGACTAATGAAAAACTGTTTTTT
TRBJ1-1	.	TRBV7-2	many	CASSSSPGTMNTEAFF	TGTGCCAGCAGCTCGAGTCCCGGGACAATGAACACTGAAGCTTTCTTT
TRBJ2-7	TRBD1	TRBV12-3/TRBV12-4	.	CASSLGQGPQYF	TGTGCCAGCAGTTTGGGACAGGGTCCGCAGTACTTC
TRBJ2-3	.	TRBV6-5	.	CASSYLGTDTQYF	TGTGCCAGCAGTTATCTAGGGACAGATACGCAGTATTTT
TRBJ2-1	.	TRBV20-1	.	CSARVGGIEQFF	TGCAGTGCTAGAGTCGGCGGGATTGAGCAGTTCTTC
TRBJ2-7	TRBD1	TRBV20-1	.	CSARYSGTDLLYF	TGCAGTGCTCGGTATAGTGGGACAGATCTCTTATACTTC
TRBJ1-3	TRBD1	TRBV11-2	.	CASSLIPGQGGSGNTIYF	TGTGCCAGCAGCTTGATCCCGGGACAGGGAGGGTCTGGAAACACCATATATTTT
TRBJ2-1	TRBD2	TRBV28	few	CASSPPGLADEQFF	TGTGCCAGCAGTCCCCCAGGACTAGCGGATGAGCAGTTCTTC
TRBJ2-2	.	TRBV7-6	few	CASTPRITNTGELFF	TGTGCCAGCACCCCACGAATTACGAACACCGGGGAGCTGTTTTTT
TRBJ2-1	TRBD2	TRBV7-6	.	CASSLLSPTSGIYNEQFF	TGTGCCAGCAGCTTACTCTCCCCGACTAGCGGGATATACAATGAGCAGTTCTTC
TRBJ1-1	.	TRBV7-9	few	CASSSDLTEAFF	TGTGCCAGCAGCTCCGACCTGACTGAAGCTTTCTTT
TRBJ1-5	.	TRBV5-6	.	CASSLNGPHRGGPQHF	TGTGCCAGCAGCTTGAACGGACCGCACAGAGGGGGGCCCCAGCATTTT
TRBJ2-2	.	TRBV28	.	CASSSLHQGQVAGELFF	TGTGCCAGCAGTTCCCTTCACCAGGGGCAGGTCGCCGGGGAGCTGTTTTTT
TRBJ2-7	.	TRBV6-1	.	CASSEVARGPPYEQYF	TGTGCCAGCAGTGAAGTCGCCAGAGGACCTCCCTACGAGCAGTACTTC
TRBJ2-7	.	TRBV28	.	CASSLERPLDEQSF	TGTGCCAGCAGTTTAGAACGGCCGCTTGACGAGCAGTCCTTC
TRBJ2-7	.	TRBV2	.	CASSFDGTYEQYF	TGTGCCAGCAGCTTCGACGGAACCTACGAGCAGTACTTC
TRBJ2-7	.	TRBV11-1	few	CASNLDRRPYEQYF	TGTGCCAGCAACCTCGACAGGAGGCCCTACGAGCAGTACTTC
TRBJ1-1	.	TRBV7-8	few	CASSLERGGTEAFF	TGTGCCAGCAGCTTAGAGCGGGGGGGCACTGAAGCTTTCTTT
TRBJ2-2	.	TRBV19	.	CASSITTHVDRTDTGELFF	TGTGCCAGTAGTATAACCACGCACGTCGACAGGACGGACACCGGGGAGCTGTTTTTT
TRBJ2-2	TRBD2	TRBV23-1	.	CASSQLMSGSTGELFF	TGCGCCAGCAGTCAATTGATGAGCGGGAGCACCGGGGAGCTGTTTTTT
TRBJ2-3	.	TRBV7-3	.	CASSIRRRDTQYF	TGTGCCAGCAGCATCAGAAGACGAGATACGCAGTATTTT
TRBJ1-1	.	TRBV27	.	CASSFLWFTEAFF	TGTGCCAGCAGTTTTCTATGGTTCACTGAAGCTTTCTTT
TRBJ2-1	.	TRBV7-2	few	CASSYPGPGVNEQFF	TGTGCCAGCAGCTATCCGGGACCAGGGGTGAATGAGCAGTTCTTC
TRBJ1-4	.	TRBV6-6	.	CASSYSGTLNEKLFF	TGTGCCAGCAGTTACTCCGGGACGTTGAATGAAAAACTGTTTTTT
TRBJ1-1	.	TRBV3-1	few	CASSRQHTEAFF	TGTGCCAGCAGCAGGCAGCACACTGAAGCTTTCTTT
TRBJ2-7	.	TRBV7-2	.	CASTGGDSPIYEQYF	TGTGCCAGCACAGGGGGGGACTCACCTATCTACGAGCAGTACTTC
TRBJ2-3	.	TRBV18	.	CASSPRDISTDTQYF	TGTGCCAGCTCACCACGGGACATAAGCACAGATACGCAGTATTTT
TRBJ2-7	TRBD2	TRBV4-1	few	CASSQTPRLADYEQYF	TGCGCCAGCAGCCAGACTCCCCGACTAGCGGACTACGAGCAGTACTTC
TRBJ2-6	.	TRBV5-6	few	CASSPAGYGANVLTF	TGTGCCAGCAGCCCGGCAGGGTACGGGGCCAACGTCCTGACTTTC
TRBJ2-3	.	TRBV28	.	CASSFPLGTDTQYF	TGTGCCAGCAGTTTCCCTTTAGGCACAGATACGCAGTATTTT
TRBJ1-1	TRBD1	TRBV20-1	.	CTPGSTGVSTEAFF	TGCACCCCAGGGAGCACAGGGGTATCGACTGAAGCTTTCTTT
TRBJ2-1	TRBD2	TRBV4-1	few	CASSRDGGRLAVNNEQFF	TGCGCCAGCAGCCGTGACGGGGGTAGGCTAGCGGTTAACAATGAGCAGTTCTTC
TRBJ1-1	TRBD1	TRBV28	few	CASSPHRTGRDTEAFF	TGTGCCAGCAGTCCCCACCGGACAGGCAGAGACACTGAAGCTTTCTTT
TRBJ2-4	TRBD1	TRBV11-2	few	CASSPGTGINIQYF	TGTGCCAGCAGCCCCGGGACAGGGATAAACATTCAGTACTTC
TRBJ2-5	.	TRBV4-1	few	CASSQGFLGETQYF	TGCGCCAGCAGCCAAGGGTTTCTAGGAGAGACCCAGTACTTC